The 13 T cell receptor beta chains in this list originate from one sample, sequenced in a study of shared T cell receptors in the human thymus. Sequencing used immunoSEQ multiplex PCR; TCRdb keeps in-frame clones, though not all of them. The profile covers about 660,000 clones, with 88% appearing a single time and roughly 0.0097% taken by the ten largest. The same specimen was also included in a second study, on human thymus T cells.

Sequences were obtained from thymocytes. The receptors were gathered from a boy in the first two years of life with a congenital heart defect.

This clone was detected only once. The chain carries TRBV6-6 and TRBJ2-7, with TRBD1 matching over 12 bases. V shed 6 bases, J shed 5 bases, and the junction held 11 bases outside the gene matches. The CDR3 covers 16 residues. Germline V gene data show CDR1 as MNHNY and CDR2 as SVGAGI (reference sequence). The CDR3: CASRGSRDRGRHEQYF. In DNA, the CDR3 is TGTGCCAGCAGGGGCAGCCGGGACAGGGGGCGCCACGAGCAGTACTTC.

Comments on this clone: Mismatch with germline at one junction end may stem from a read error. The J gene is TRBJ2-1, the V gene TRBV11-2; TRBD2 agrees at 9 bases. Germline V gene lookup returns CDR1 SGHAT and CDR2 FQNNGV. The length of the CDR3 is 16 residues. CDR3 protein: CASSFSTGVLAGPEVF. The CDR3 coding sequence is TGTGCCAGCAGCTTCAGTACAGGGGTGCTAGCGGGACCTGAGGTCTTC. Full variable domain (remainder filled in from reference TRBV11-2 and TRBJ2-1): EAGVAQSPRYKIIEKRQSVAFWCNPISGHATLYWYQQILGQGPKLLIQFQNNGVVDDSQLPKDRFSAERLKGVDSTLKIQPAKLEDSAVYLCASSFSTGVLAGPEVFGPGTRLTVL.

This clone came up a few times. V is TRBV19 and J is TRBJ2-7; maybe TRBD1 (5 bases). Trimming took 3 bases from V and 0 from J, leaving 12 bases between them. Looked up from germline, CDR1 is LNHDA and CDR2 is SQIVND (reference sequence). This CDR3 region has 15 residues. CDR3 DNA: TGTGCCAGTAGTATCAGGACACCCGTCTCCTACGAGCAGTACTTC. Protein: CASSIRTPVSYEQYF.

The gene calls are TRBV5-1 and TRBJ2-2; 8 bases fit TRBD1. Germline V gives CDR1 SGHRS, CDR2 YFSETQ. V gave up 4 bases and J gave up 4 bases; unmatched junction bases: 12. The CDR3 covers 17 residues. The DNA for the CDR3 is TGCGCCAGCAGCCTTGGTCGGGGACAGGAGTTCACCGGGGAGCTGTTTTTT. As protein: CASSLGRGQEFTGELFF.

The rearrangement uses TRBV5-6 and TRBJ1-2; 9 nucleotides agree with TRBD1. The CDR3 has 15 amino acids. V dropped 3 bases and J dropped 5; count of bases not matched to a gene: 8. Germline V lookup: CDR1 SGHDT, CDR2 YYEEEE. CDR3 loop: CASSYPIQGAYGYTF. CDR3 DNA sequence: TGTGCCAGCAGCTATCCCATACAGGGGGCATATGGCTACACCTTC.

The V gene is TRBV30, the J gene TRBJ2-2, with TRBD2 identical over 7 bases. The CDR3 runs 16 residues. Germline assignment: CDR1 GTSNPN and CDR2 SVGIG (reference sequence). V was clipped by 0 bases and J by 2 bases; unmatched bases: 6. The CDR3: CAWSVWGGSNTGELFF. CDR3 in DNA: TGTGCCTGGAGTGTATGGGGGGGATCAAACACCGGGGAGCTGTTTTTT.

Only a few counts were recorded for this clone. The chain uses TRBV4-1 and TRBJ1-2; no clear D gene. Trimming took off 4 bases at V and 8 bases at J, with 14 bases between the two ends. There are 13 residues in the CDR3. Germline CDR1 is MGHRA and CDR2 is YSYEKL. The CDR3: CASSPVAPGGYTF. CDR3 DNA sequence: TGCGCCAGCAGCCCCGTAGCTCCCGGGGGCTACACCTTC.

The V and J genes are TRBV19 and TRBJ2-7, with a weak D call TRBD1 (6 bases). Trimming cost V 9 bases and J 4 bases, with 31 bases left between them. Per the germline V gene, CDR1 is LNHDA and CDR2 is SQIVND (reference sequence). This CDR3 is 18 amino acids long. The CDR3 DNA follows: TGTGCCAGCAGTCAGGGGTCTCCAAGGGCCCTCGCGAAATACGAGCAGTACTTC. Its translation is CASSQGSPRALAKYEQYF.

The CDR3 region is CASSCRQGTGEQYF. CDR3 coding DNA: TGTGCCAGCAGCTGCCGACAGGGAACCGGCGAGCAGTACTTC. V usage is TRBV13 and J usage is TRBJ2-7, with TRBD1 identical over 7 bases. From germline, CDR1 is PRHDT and CDR2 FYEKMQ (reference sequence). This CDR3 spans 14 amino acids. Unmatched junction bases numbered 9, after V lost 4 bases and J lost 6 bases.

The genes are TRBV27 and TRBJ2-1; the match to TRBD2 covers 11 bases. CDR3 length: 19 amino acids. Per germline, CDR1 MNHEY and CDR2 SMNVEV (reference sequence). V trimming: 3 bases; J trimming: 5 bases; junction bases outside the gene matches: 15. Written as DNA, the CDR3 is TGTGCCAGCAGTTTTGTCTCGATTCCGGGACTAGCGGTTAACAATGAGCAGTTCTTC. It encodes CASSFVSIPGLAVNNEQFF.

The V call is TRBV7-8, the J call TRBJ2-2; TRBD2 agrees at 13 bases. This CDR3 is built from 21 residues. Germline CDR1 and CDR2: SGHVS and FQNEAQ. V gave up 5 bases and J gave up 6 bases; unmatched junction bases: 21. CDR3: CASSVNRGTSGRAHFPGELFF. CDR3 nucleotides: TGTGCCAGCAGCGTAAACAGGGGCACTAGCGGGAGGGCCCATTTTCCCGGGGAGCTGTTTTTT.

J is TRBJ1-5 and V is TRBV6-1; TRBD1 aligns across 10 bases. Trimming cost V 3 bases and J 0 bases; bases outside gene matches: 5. The CDR3 runs 17 residues. CDR1 and CDR2 (germline): MNHNS, SASEGT. The CDR3 DNA is TGTGCCAGCAGTGATATGACAGGGGGCGATAGCAATCAGCCCCAGCATTTT. Translation: CASSDMTGGDSNQPQHF.

The V gene is TRBV6-5, the J gene TRBJ2-2, with TRBD2 as a possible D gene (6 bases). V was trimmed by 5 bases and J by 3 bases, leaving 13 bases between them. CDR3 length: 15 amino acids. Germline V gene lookup returns CDR1 MNHEY and CDR2 SVGAGI. This CDR3 reads CASSPGSPHTGELFF. In nucleotides, the CDR3 is TGTGCCAGCAGTCCCGGGAGCCCCCACACCGGGGAGCTGTTTTTT.